Detailed here is one TCR beta chain. Its cognate antigen is unknown. These data come from a study of cytotoxic CD8 clonotypes in ibrutinib-treated CLL. Study-level background: A median approximately 12 months of treatment, range 6 to 36, preceded the collection of response samples. Study-level findings and limits: Sampling schedules were unmatched across sustained-remission and progressing patients. Whereas clonality rose at ibrutinib response, it declined toward baseline at progression. Baseline clonality, higher than in age-matched healthy donors, tracked circulating CD8+ T-cell counts.

In germline, CDR1 is SNHLY, CDR2 FYNNEI. J lost 0 bases, V lost 2 bases, and 7 bases had no gene match. The CDR3 covers 17 residues. Profiling relied on immunoSEQ multiplex PCR, and the TCRdb table lists in-frame clones only, not all of them. The sample lists more than 200,000 clones, about three quarters seen once, with approximately 6% in the top ten. The chain links TRBV2 to TRBJ2-7; TRBD1 matches at 10 bases. The source is a human donor with chronic lymphocytic leukemia. Sequencing was performed on PBMCs, taken after 12 months of ibrutinib treatment. The DNA for the CDR3 is TGTGCCAGCAGTGAATTCCGGACAGGGGGAGCCTCCTACGAGCAGTACTTC. This encodes CASSEFRTGGASYEQYF.